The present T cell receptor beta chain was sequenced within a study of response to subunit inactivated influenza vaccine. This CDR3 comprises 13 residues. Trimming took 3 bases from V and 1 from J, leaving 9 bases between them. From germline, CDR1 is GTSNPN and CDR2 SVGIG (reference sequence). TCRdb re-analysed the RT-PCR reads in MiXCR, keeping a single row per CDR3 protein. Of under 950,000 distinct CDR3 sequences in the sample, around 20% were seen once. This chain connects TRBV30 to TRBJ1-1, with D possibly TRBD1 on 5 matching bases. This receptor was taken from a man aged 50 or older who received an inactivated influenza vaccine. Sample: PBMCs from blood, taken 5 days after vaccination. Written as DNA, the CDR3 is TGTGCCTGGAGGAGACAGAGGAACACTGAAGCTTTCTTT. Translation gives CAWRRQRNTEAFF.